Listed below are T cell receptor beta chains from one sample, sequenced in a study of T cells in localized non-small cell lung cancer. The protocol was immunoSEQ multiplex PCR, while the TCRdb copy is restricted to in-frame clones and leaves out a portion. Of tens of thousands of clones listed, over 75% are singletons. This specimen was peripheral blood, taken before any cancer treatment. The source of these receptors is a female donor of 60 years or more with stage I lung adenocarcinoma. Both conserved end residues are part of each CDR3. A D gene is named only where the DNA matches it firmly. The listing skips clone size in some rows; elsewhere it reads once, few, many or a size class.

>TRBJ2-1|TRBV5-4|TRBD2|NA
CASSPGTSGRHNEQFF
TGTGCCAGCAGCCCGGGGACTAGCGGGAGGCACAATGAGCAGTTCTTC
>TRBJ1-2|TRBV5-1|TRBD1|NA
CASSYRQGDGYTF
TGCGCCAGCAGCTACCGACAGGGTGACGGCTACACCTTC
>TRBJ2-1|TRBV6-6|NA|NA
CASSYGTSASEQFF
TGTGCCAGCAGTTACGGGACAAGCGCCAGTGAGCAGTTCTTC
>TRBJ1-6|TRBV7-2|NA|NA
CASSLRTLGRNSPLHF
TGTGCCAGCAGCTTGCGAACCCTAGGGCGCAATTCACCCCTCCACTTT
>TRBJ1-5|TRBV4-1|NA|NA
CASSLDGGSNQPQHF
TGCGCCAGCAGCCTAGACGGGGGAAGCAATCAGCCCCAGCATTTT
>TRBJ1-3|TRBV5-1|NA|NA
CASSSDYTIYF
TGCGCCAGCAGCTCCGACTACACCATATATTTT
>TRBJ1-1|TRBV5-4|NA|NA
CASSLAGSEAFF
TGTGCCAGCAGCTTGGCAGGTTCTGAAGCTTTCTTT
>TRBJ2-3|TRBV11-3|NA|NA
CASSLGGGSTDTQYF
TGTGCCAGCAGCTTAGGGGGCGGAAGCACAGATACGCAGTATTTT
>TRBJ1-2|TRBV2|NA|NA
CASSGFRGGPGYTF
TGTGCCAGCAGTGGCTTCAGAGGGGGGCCTGGCTACACCTTC
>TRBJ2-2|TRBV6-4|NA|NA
CASSPLPGANTGELFF
TGTGCCAGCAGCCCCTTGCCAGGCGCGAACACCGGGGAGCTGTTTTTT
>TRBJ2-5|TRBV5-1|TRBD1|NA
CASSLIPGGQETQYF
TGCGCCAGCAGCTTGATTCCAGGGGGCCAAGAGACCCAGTACTTC
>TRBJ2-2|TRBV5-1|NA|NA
CASSSVGIGELFF
TGCGCCAGCAGCTCGGTGGGAATCGGGGAGCTGTTTTTT
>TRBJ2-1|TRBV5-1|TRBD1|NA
CASSLVGTGGASGNEQFF
TGCGCCAGCAGCTTGGTGGGGACAGGGGGCGCGAGTGGAAATGAGCAGTTCTTC
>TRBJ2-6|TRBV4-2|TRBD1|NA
CASSGAGGAFGANVLTF
TGTGCCAGCAGCGGGGCAGGGGGCGCGTTCGGGGCCAACGTCCTGACTTTC
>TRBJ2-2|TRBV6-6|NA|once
CASILRSGELFF
TGTGCCAGCATTCTTCGATCCGGGGAGCTGTTTTTT
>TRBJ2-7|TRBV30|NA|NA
CAGMGGYEQYF
TGTGCCGGGATGGGCGGCTACGAGCAGTACTTC
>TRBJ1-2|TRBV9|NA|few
CASSVDPTANYGYTF
TGTGCCAGCAGCGTAGACCCGACGGCTAACTATGGCTACACCTTC
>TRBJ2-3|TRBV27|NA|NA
CASSLSRVVDTQYF
TGTGCCAGCAGTTTAAGCAGGGTGGTAGATACGCAGTATTTT
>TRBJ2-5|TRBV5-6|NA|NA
CASSLVGAGEETQYF
TGTGCCAGCAGCTTGGTGGGAGCGGGTGAAGAGACCCAGTACTTC
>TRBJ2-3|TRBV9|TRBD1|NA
CASSPHGTASTDTQYF
TGTGCCAGCAGCCCCCATGGGACAGCTAGCACAGATACGCAGTATTTT
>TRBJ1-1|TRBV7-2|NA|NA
CASSLRGMGSEAFF
TGTGCCAGCAGCTTAAGGGGGATGGGGTCTGAAGCTTTCTTT
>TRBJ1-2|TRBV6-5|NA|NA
CASSSLGGYGYTF
TGTGCCAGCAGTTCCCTGGGGGGCTATGGCTACACCTTC
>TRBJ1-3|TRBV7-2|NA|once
CASSQDTSGNTIYF
TGTGCCAGCAGCCAGGACACTTCTGGAAACACCATATATTTT
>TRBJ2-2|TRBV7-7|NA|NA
CASSPGVTGELFF
TGTGCTAGCAGTCCCGGCGTCACCGGGGAGCTGTTTTTT
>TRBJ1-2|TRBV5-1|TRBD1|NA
CASSSQTGYGYTF
TGCGCCAGCAGCTCACAGACAGGGTATGGCTACACCTTC
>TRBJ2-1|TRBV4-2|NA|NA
CASSQLTRGLADDEQFF
TGTGCCAGCAGCCAACTCACCCGCGGACTGGCGGACGATGAGCAGTTCTTC